The clone carrying this TCR beta chain appeared a few times. The data were taken from a study of T cells after yellow fever vaccination. TCRdb processed the 5' RACE reads anew with MiXCR; each CDR3 protein has one entry. The sample gives approximately 85,000 distinct CDR3 sequences, 13% of which show up once; 20% to 25% is in the top ten. The germline V gene has CDR1 MNHEY and CDR2 SVGEGT. The J segment lost 5 bases and the V segment lost 7 bases, leaving 8 bases of the junction unmatched. The CDR3 runs 14 residues. The receptor's source is a man in his late teens or twenties who received the YFV17D yellow fever vaccine. The sequencing used CD8+ T cells not binding an NS4B(214-222) dextramer, sorted from PBMCs, collected less than 25 days after the first yellow fever vaccination. V and J are TRBV6-2 or TRBV6-3 and TRBJ2-5, with TRBD2 matching 9 bases. The CDR3 reads CASNQLAGGETQYF. The CDR3 DNA reads TGTGCCAGCAACCAACTAGCGGGCGGCGAGACCCAGTACTTC.